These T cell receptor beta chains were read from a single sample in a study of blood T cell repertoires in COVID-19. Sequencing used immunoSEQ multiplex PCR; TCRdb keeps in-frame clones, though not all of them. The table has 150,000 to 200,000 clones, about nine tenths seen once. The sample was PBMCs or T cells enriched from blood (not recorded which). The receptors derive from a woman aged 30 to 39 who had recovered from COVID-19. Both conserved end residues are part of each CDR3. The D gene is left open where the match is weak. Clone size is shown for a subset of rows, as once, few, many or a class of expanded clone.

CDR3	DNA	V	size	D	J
CASSVVPSGTGAEKLFF	TGTGCCAGCAGCGTAGTCCCATCCGGGACAGGGGCTGAAAAACTGTTTTTT	TRBV9	-	TRBD1	TRBJ1-4
CASTGGTYSNQPQHF	TGTGCTTCGACAGGGGGGACGTATAGCAATCAGCCCCAGCATTTT	TRBV19	-	TRBD1	TRBJ1-5
CASSRTGTNEKLFF	TGTGCCAGCAGTCGGACGGGGACTAATGAAAAACTGTTTTTT	TRBV27	few	-	TRBJ1-4
CASSLVEFEAFF	TGTGCCAGCAGTTTGGTGGAGTTTGAAGCTTTCTTT	TRBV28	-	-	TRBJ1-1
CASSPGTGKANTGELFF	TGCGCCAGCAGCCCAGGGACAGGGAAGGCGAACACCGGGGAGCTGTTTTTT	TRBV5-1	-	TRBD1	TRBJ2-2
CASSSQPGVEAFF	TGTGCCAGCAGCTCCCAACCGGGAGTCGAAGCTTTCTTT	TRBV7-8	few	-	TRBJ1-1
CASSPPGQGYEQYF	TGTGCCAGCAGCCCCCCCGGACAGGGGTACGAGCAGTACTTC	TRBV7-6	-	TRBD1	TRBJ2-7
CASSLSSGSRNEQFF	TGTGCCAGCAGCTTATCTAGCGGGAGCCGCAATGAGCAGTTCTTC	TRBV7-9	-	TRBD2	TRBJ2-1
CASSSGQGRSNTEAFF	TGCGCCAGCAGCTCCGGACAGGGAAGGTCGAACACTGAAGCTTTCTTT	TRBV5-1	-	TRBD1	TRBJ1-1
CASRARFYNEQFF	TGTGCCAGCAGAGCCCGTTTTTACAATGAGCAGTTCTTC	TRBV2	-	-	TRBJ2-1
CASSYRDSPLHF	TGTGCCAGCAGCTACAGGGATTCACCCCTCCACTTT	TRBV5-4	-	-	TRBJ1-6
CASTPRSTDTQYF	TGTGCCAGCACCCCCCGGAGCACAGATACGCAGTATTTT	TRBV2	-	-	TRBJ2-3
CASSPRADSPLHF	TGTGCCAGCAGCCCCAGAGCGGATTCACCCCTCCACTTT	TRBV9	-	-	TRBJ1-6
CASSLGGSNTNEKLFF	TGTGCCAGCAGCTTAGGCGGATCTAACACTAATGAAAAACTGTTTTTT	TRBV7-9	-	-	TRBJ1-4
CASSSVELGTGGYEQYF	TGTGCCAGCAGCTCAGTGGAACTAGGGACAGGGGGCTACGAGCAGTACTTC	TRBV7-8	once	TRBD1	TRBJ2-7
CASSLGSGANYGYTF	TGCGCCAGCAGCTTGGGATCAGGGGCTAACTATGGCTACACCTTC	TRBV5-1	-	-	TRBJ1-2
CASSVGHLYGYTF	TGTGCCAGCAGCGTAGGACATCTCTATGGCTACACCTTC	TRBV9	-	-	TRBJ1-2
CASSLRTGLAGTGETQYF	TGTGCCAGCAGCTTGAGGACGGGACTAGCGGGGACGGGGGAGACCCAGTACTTC	TRBV5-5	-	TRBD2	TRBJ2-5
CASSIDRWEGPNEKLFF	TGTGCCAGTAGTATAGATAGATGGGAGGGCCCTAATGAAAAACTGTTTTTT	TRBV19	-	-	TRBJ1-4
CASSRGLASNEQFF	TGTGCCAGCAGCCGAGGACTAGCGAGCAATGAGCAGTTCTTC	TRBV5-8	-	TRBD2	TRBJ2-1
CASSLKTGWDSPLHF	TGTGCCAGCAGCCTAAAAACGGGGTGGGATTCACCCCTCCACTTT	TRBV3-1/TRBV3-2	once	-	TRBJ1-6
CAWSVLAGVSEQYF	TGTGCCTGGAGTGTACTAGCGGGAGTGAGCGAGCAGTACTTC	TRBV30	-	TRBD2	TRBJ2-7
CASSLGLAYEQYF	TGTGCCAGCAGCCTAGGACTAGCGTACGAGCAGTACTTC	TRBV7-3	-	TRBD2	TRBJ2-7
CASRWTGGLGNTGELFF	TGTGCCAGCAGATGGACAGGGGGTTTAGGTAACACCGGGGAGCTGTTTTTT	TRBV11-2	-	TRBD1	TRBJ2-2
CSVDRGRTEAFF	TGCAGCGTTGACAGGGGCCGAACTGAAGCTTTCTTT	TRBV29-1	once	-	TRBJ1-1
CASSQDQAGGYSGANVLTF	TGCGCCAGCAGCCAAGATCAGGCAGGGGGCTACTCTGGGGCCAACGTCCTGACTTTC	TRBV4-3	-	TRBD1	TRBJ2-6
CASSLIRTEAFF	TGTGCCAGCAGTTTGATCCGGACTGAAGCTTTCTTT	TRBV28	-	-	TRBJ1-1
CASSLRVNTEAFF	TGTGCCAGTAGCCTGAGGGTGAACACTGAAGCTTTCTTT	TRBV19	-	-	TRBJ1-1
CASKLGTGGRDTEAFF	TGTGCCAGTAAACTCGGGACAGGGGGAAGGGACACTGAAGCTTTCTTT	TRBV19	-	TRBD1	TRBJ1-1
CASSPGADTNTGELFF	TGTGCCAGCAGCCCCGGCGCGGACACGAACACCGGGGAGCTGTTTTTT	TRBV7-3	-	-	TRBJ2-2
CASRTGTNEQFF	TGTGCCAGTAGGACAGGGACCAATGAGCAGTTCTTC	TRBV19	-	TRBD1	TRBJ2-1
CASSPGTSYTGELFF	TGCGCCAGCAGCCCCGGGACTAGCTATACCGGGGAGCTGTTTTTT	TRBV5-1	-	TRBD2	TRBJ2-2
CASSFFPKRENYEQYF	TGTGCCAGCAGCTTTTTCCCGAAGCGGGAGAACTACGAGCAGTACTTC	TRBV7-8	-	TRBD2	TRBJ2-7